One and the same sample provided the 19 T cell receptor beta chains below, sequenced in a study of T cells expressing NK-cell markers. TCRdb processed the 5' RACE reads again and assigns one entry to each CDR3 protein, with no DNA. The sample includes over 150,000 distinct CDR3 sequences. Sequences were obtained from blood T cells: a sorted CD56 or NKG2C T cell subset, CD4+ or CD8+ T cells, or bulk PBMC T cells (not recorded which). All receptors derive from a woman aged 50 to 65 in good health.

The genes are TRBV29-1 and TRBJ2-7; lacking DNA, the TRBD2 call made by TCRdb goes unchecked. The CDR3 length is 15 residues. Germline CDR1 SQVTM, CDR2 ANQGSEA. CDR3 sequence: CSVVGGASLSYEQYF.

The chain uses TRBV10-3 and TRBJ2-7. From germline, CDR1 is ENHRY and CDR2 SYGVKD. The CDR3 runs to 15 residues. CDR3 in amino acids: CAISESEFLSYEQYF.

The genes are TRBV7-9 and TRBJ2-5; TCRdb selects TRBD1, and the lack of DNA leaves this call unchecked. Germline V gives CDR1 SEHNR, CDR2 FQNEAQ (reference sequence). The CDR3 contains 16 residues. This CDR3 is CASSLRDGGGWETQYF.

The CDR3: CAIRTGRDTIYF. The chain recombines TRBV15 with TRBJ1-3; TCRdb's D gene call, TRBD1, goes unchecked for lack of DNA. CDR1 and CDR2 (germline): LNHNV, YYDKDF (reference sequence). The CDR3 loop spans 12 amino acids.

J is TRBJ2-1 and V is TRBV5-6; TCRdb gives TRBD1 as the D gene, but with no DNA this cannot be confirmed. The V gene's germline CDR1 is SGHDT and CDR2 YYEEEE. This CDR3 has 16 amino acids. The CDR3 here is CASSFGKGMVDNEQFF.

This chain uses TRBV10-3 with TRBJ2-1; TCRdb lists TRBD2, though no DNA is available to test this call. Germline V gene data show CDR1 as ENHRY and CDR2 as SYGVKD. The CDR3 sequence is 14 residues long. The CDR3: CAISEGSEGNEQFF.

This chain uses TRBV14 with TRBJ1-1. From germline, CDR1 is SGHDN and CDR2 FVKESK. This CDR3 region has 12 residues. CDR3 sequence: CASSPVISEAFF.

The genes are TRBV4-2 and TRBJ2-3; as DNA is missing, the TRBD2 call by TCRdb cannot be tested. Germline-derived CDR1 and CDR2 are LGHNA and YNFKEQ. CDR3 length equals 16 residues. The CDR3 region is CASSQDKTGGPDTQYF.

The gene calls are TRBV18 and TRBJ2-1; absent DNA, TCRdb's TRBD2 call cannot be checked. Per the germline V gene, CDR1 is KGHSH and CDR2 is LQKENI. The CDR3 has 15 amino acids. CDR3 in amino acids: CASSPSALSYNEQFF.

The CDR3 sequence is CASSPPDRVGETQYF. The chain has TRBV5-6 and TRBJ2-5; no DNA is available, so the TRBD1 call from TCRdb remains unchecked. The CDR3 has 15 residues. The germline gives CDR1 SGHDT, CDR2 YYEEEE.

The chain employs TRBV30 and TRBJ2-3; TCRdb gives TRBD2 as the D gene, but with no DNA this cannot be confirmed. Looked up from germline, CDR1 is GTSNPN and CDR2 is SVGIG (reference sequence). This CDR3 comprises 14 residues. The CDR3 region is CACRGLAETDTQYF.

The chain has TRBV5-5 and TRBJ2-7; TCRdb gives TRBD1 as the D gene, but with no DNA this cannot be confirmed. The CDR3 has 14 residues. Germline V gene data show CDR1 as SGHKS and CDR2 as YYEKEE (reference sequence). The CDR3 sequence is CASSPDWNPYEQYF.

The chain has TRBV28 and TRBJ2-3; lacking DNA, the TRBD2 call made by TCRdb goes unchecked. The germline V gene encodes CDR1 MDHEN and CDR2 SYDVKM. The CDR3 loop spans 15 amino acids. The CDR3 sequence: CASSLLAGGPDTQYF.

The chain joins TRBV20-1 to TRBJ2-1; with no DNA, the TCRdb D assignment of TRBD2 cannot be verified. This CDR3 comprises 12 residues. Germline V gene data show CDR1 as DFQATT and CDR2 as SNEGSKA (reference sequence). CDR3 loop: CSAPREANEQFF.

The chain uses TRBV7-9 and TRBJ2-2. Germline values: CDR1 SEHNR, CDR2 FQNEAQ (reference sequence). The CDR3 consists of 15 residues. CDR3 sequence: CASSLEGQNTGELFF.

The genes are TRBV12-3 or TRBV12-4 and TRBJ2-4. CDR3 size: 12 residues. CDR3 protein: CASSTTVNIQYF.

The chain joins TRBV3-1 to TRBJ2-1; TCRdb indicates TRBD2, and absent DNA this call remains unverified. CDR3 length equals 16 residues. Germline V lookup: CDR1 LGHDT, CDR2 YNNKEL (reference sequence). CDR3 protein: CASASAGGPHYNEQFF.

The rearrangement joins TRBV9 to TRBJ2-2. Germline V gene lookup returns CDR1 SGDLS and CDR2 YYNGEE. This CDR3 has 14 amino acids. The chain's CDR3 is CASSVGRFTGELFF.

The chain links TRBV20-1 to TRBJ2-1; there is no DNA to check the TCRdb D call of TRBD1. Per the germline V gene, CDR1 is DFQATT and CDR2 is SNEGSKA (reference sequence). The CDR3 extends over 15 amino acids. The CDR3 reads CSARDLDRRRDEQFF.